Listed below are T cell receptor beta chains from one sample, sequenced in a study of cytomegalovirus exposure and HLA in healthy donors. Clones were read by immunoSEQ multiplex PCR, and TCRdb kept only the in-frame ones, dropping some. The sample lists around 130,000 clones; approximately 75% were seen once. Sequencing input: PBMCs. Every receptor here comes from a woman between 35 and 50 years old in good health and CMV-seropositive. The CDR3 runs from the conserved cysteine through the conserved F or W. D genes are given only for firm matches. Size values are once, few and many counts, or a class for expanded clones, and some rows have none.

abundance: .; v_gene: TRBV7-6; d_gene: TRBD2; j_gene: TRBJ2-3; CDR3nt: TGTGCCAGCAGCTTAGCGAGTCTAGCGGGAGGATCCACAGATACGCAGTATTTT; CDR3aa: CASSLASLAGGSTDTQYF
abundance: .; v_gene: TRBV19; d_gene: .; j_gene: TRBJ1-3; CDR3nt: TGTGCCAGTAGTCCCCGAGGGACATCCGGAAACACCATATATTTT; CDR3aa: CASSPRGTSGNTIYF
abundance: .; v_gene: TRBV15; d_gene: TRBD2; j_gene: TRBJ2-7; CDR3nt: TGTGCCACCAGCGTTACGGGACACGGGAGGGCTAGGGAGCAGTACTTC; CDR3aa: CATSVTGHGRAREQYF
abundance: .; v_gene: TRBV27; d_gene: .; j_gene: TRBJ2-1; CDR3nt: TGTGCCAGCAGTCTCAGGAAGAGCTCCTACAATGAGCAGTTCTTC; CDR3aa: CASSLRKSSYNEQFF
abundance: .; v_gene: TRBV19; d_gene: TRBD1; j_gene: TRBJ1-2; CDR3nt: TGTGCCAGTAGTATTTTGACAGGGGGCGCGGCGAGCTATGGCTACACCTTC; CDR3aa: CASSILTGGAASYGYTF
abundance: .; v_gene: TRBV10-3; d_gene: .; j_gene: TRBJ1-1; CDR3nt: TGTGCCATCAGTGAGCCGGTAGGGACACAATCTGAAGCTTTCTTT; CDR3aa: CAISEPVGTQSEAFF
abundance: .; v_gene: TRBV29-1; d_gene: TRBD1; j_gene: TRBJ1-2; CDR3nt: TGCAGCGTTACCGGACAGGGGTTGGGCTACACCTTC; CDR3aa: CSVTGQGLGYTF
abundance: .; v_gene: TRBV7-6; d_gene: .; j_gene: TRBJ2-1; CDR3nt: TGTGCCAGCAGCTCACCCCAGGGGTCCTACAATGAGCAGTTCTTC; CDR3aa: CASSSPQGSYNEQFF
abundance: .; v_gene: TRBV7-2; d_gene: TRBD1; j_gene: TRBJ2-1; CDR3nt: TGTGCCAGCAGCTCGACAGGGCGCAATGAGCAGTTCTTC; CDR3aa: CASSSTGRNEQFF
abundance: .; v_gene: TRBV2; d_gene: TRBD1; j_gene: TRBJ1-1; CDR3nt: TGTGCCAGCGTAGGACAGGGGGCTACTGAAGCTTTCTTT; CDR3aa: CASVGQGATEAFF
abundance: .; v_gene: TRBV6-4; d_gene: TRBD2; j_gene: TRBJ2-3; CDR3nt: TGTGCCAGCAGTGGCCTAGCGGGAGGGAGCACAGATACGCAGTATTTT; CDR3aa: CASSGLAGGSTDTQYF
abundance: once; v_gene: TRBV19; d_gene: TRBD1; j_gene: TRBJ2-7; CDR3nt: TGTGCCAGTAGTTTCGGGACAGGCTCTTTCGAGCAGTACTTC; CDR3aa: CASSFGTGSFEQYF
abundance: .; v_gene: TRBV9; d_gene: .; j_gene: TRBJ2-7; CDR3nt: TGTGCCAGCAGCGTAGAATTCGGTGGCGAGCAGTACTTC; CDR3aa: CASSVEFGGEQYF
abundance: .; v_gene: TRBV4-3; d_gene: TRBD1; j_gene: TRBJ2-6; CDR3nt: TGCGCCAGCAGCCAAGAGTCGGGACAGGTAACCGGGGCCAACGTCCTGACTTTC; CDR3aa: CASSQESGQVTGANVLTF
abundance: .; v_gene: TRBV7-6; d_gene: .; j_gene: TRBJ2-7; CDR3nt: TGTGCCAGCAGCTCTGGACAGTCAATAGAGCAGTACTTC; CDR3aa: CASSSGQSIEQYF
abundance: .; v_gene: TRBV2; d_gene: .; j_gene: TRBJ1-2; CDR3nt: TGTGCCAGCAGTCGGGACACCTACTATGGCTACACCTTC; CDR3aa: CASSRDTYYGYTF
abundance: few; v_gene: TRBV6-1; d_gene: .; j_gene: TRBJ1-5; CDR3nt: TGTGCCAGCAGTGATCAGGGTGGGAATCAGCCCCAGCATTTT; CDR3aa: CASSDQGGNQPQHF
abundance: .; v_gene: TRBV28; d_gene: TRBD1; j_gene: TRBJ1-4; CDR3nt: TGTGCCAGCAGTTTGCCGGGACAGGGGAATGAAAAACTGTTTTTT; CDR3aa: CASSLPGQGNEKLFF
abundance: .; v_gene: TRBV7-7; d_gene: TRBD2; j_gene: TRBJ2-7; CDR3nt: TGTGCTAGCAGCTTCCCAGCGACTGGGACTAGCGGGAGGGCCGCGTACGAGCAGTACTTC; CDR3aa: CASSFPATGTSGRAAYEQYF
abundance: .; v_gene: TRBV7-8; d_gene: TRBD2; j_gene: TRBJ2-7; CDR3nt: TGTGCCAGCAGCTTAGCGTTAGGTAGCGGGGGATACGAGCAGTACTTC; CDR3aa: CASSLALGSGGYEQYF
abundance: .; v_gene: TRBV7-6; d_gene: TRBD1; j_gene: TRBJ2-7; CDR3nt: TGTGCCAGCAGCGGAAGGGACAGGGATTACGAGCAGTACTTC; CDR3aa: CASSGRDRDYEQYF
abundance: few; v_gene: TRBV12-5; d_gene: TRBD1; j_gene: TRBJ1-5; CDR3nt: TGTGCTAGTGGTTTGGACCAGGGGGCGAGGAATCAGCCCCAGCATTTT; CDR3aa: CASGLDQGARNQPQHF
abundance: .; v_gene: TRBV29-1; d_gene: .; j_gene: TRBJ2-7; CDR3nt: TGCAGCGTTGGTCATTCGCGCGAGCAGTACTTC; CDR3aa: CSVGHSREQYF
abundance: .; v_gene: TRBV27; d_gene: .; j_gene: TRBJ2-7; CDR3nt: TGTGCCAGCAGAGGACAAGTCTCCTACGAGCAGTACTTC; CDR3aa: CASRGQVSYEQYF
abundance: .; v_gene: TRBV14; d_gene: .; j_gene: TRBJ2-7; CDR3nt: TGTGCCAGCAGCCAAGCTCGGACTACCCTTTACGAGCAGTACTTC; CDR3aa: CASSQARTTLYEQYF
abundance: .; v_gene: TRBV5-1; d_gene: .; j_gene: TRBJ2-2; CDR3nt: TGCGCCAGCAGCTTGTTCAGGAATGGCGGGGAGCTGTTTTTT; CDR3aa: CASSLFRNGGELFF
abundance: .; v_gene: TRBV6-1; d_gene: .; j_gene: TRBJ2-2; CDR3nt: TGTGCCAGCAGTGATAGGGGGTCGAACACCGGGGAGCTGTTTTTT; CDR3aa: CASSDRGSNTGELFF
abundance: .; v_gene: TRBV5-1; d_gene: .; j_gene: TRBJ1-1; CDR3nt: TGCGCCAGCAGCTTCCGTTCAGGGCACACTGAAGCTTTCTTT; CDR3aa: CASSFRSGHTEAFF
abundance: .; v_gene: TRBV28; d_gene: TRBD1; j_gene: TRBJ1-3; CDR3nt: TGTGCCAGCAGTGTCAGGGGGAACACCATATATTTT; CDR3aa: CASSVRGNTIYF
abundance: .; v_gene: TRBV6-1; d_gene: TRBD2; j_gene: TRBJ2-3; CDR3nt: TGTGCCAGCAGTGAAGGGGGGACTAGCGGGAGAAGTTCGCAGTATTTT; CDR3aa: CASSEGGTSGRSSQYF
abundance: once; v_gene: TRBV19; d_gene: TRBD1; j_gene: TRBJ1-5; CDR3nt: TGTGCCAGTAGTACCCCGGGACAGGGGTCAAATCAGCCCCAGCATTTT; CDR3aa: CASSTPGQGSNQPQHF
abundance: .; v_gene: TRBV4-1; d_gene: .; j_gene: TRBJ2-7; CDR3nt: TGCGCCAGCAGCCAACGGACTCCGAGCTCCTACGAGCAGTACTTC; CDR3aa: CASSQRTPSSYEQYF
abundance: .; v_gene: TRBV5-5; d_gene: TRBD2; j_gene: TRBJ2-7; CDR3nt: TGTGCCAGCAGCTTGGCAGGGACTAGTGCAACCTACGAGCAGTACTTC; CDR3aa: CASSLAGTSATYEQYF
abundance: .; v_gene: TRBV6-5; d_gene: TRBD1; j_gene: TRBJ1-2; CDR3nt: TGTGCCAGCAGGGGACAGGCGCTCTATGGCTACACCTTC; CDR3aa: CASRGQALYGYTF
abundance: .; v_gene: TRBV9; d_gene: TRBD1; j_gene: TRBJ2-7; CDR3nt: TGTGCCAGCAGCGTAGAAGGGACAGGGGTCTACGAGCAGTACTTC; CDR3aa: CASSVEGTGVYEQYF
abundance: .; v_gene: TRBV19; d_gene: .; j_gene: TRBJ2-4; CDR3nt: TGTGCCAGTAGCCGGACAGTTTTCATAGGCCTAGCCAAAAACATTCAGTACTTC; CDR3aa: CASSRTVFIGLAKNIQYF
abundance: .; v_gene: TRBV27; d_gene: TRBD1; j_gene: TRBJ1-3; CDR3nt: TGTGCCAGCAGTTTTCGGGACAGCTTCTCTGGAAACACCATATATTTT; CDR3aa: CASSFRDSFSGNTIYF
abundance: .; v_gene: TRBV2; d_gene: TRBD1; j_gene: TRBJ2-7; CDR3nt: TGTGCCAGCAGTGAAGACTTCGGGACAGCCTACGAGCAGTACTTC; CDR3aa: CASSEDFGTAYEQYF
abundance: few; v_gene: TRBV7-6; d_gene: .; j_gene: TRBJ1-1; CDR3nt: TGTGCCAGCAGCCCGCGCCAACAGGGAACTGAAGCTTTCTTT; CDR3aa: CASSPRQQGTEAFF
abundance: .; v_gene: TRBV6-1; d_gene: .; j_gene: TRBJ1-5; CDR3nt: TGTGCCAGCAGGGCGGGTTGGGGCAATCAGCCCCAGCATTTT; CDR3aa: CASRAGWGNQPQHF
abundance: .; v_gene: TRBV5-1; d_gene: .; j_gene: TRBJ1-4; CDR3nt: TGCGCCAGCAGCTTGGCGGGGGCTAATGAAAAACTGTTTTTT; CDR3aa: CASSLAGANEKLFF
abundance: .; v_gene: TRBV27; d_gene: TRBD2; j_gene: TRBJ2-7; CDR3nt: TGTGCCAGCAGGGCCACTAGCGGAAACTACGAGCAGTACTTC; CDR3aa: CASRATSGNYEQYF
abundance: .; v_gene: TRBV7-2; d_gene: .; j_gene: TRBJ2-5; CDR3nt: TGTGCCAGCAGCTTATCGTCCCAGACCCAGTACTTC; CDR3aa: CASSLSSQTQYF
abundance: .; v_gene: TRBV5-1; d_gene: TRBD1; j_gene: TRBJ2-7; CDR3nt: TGCGCCAGCAGCTTGGACGGGACAGGGTCCTACGAGCAGTACTTC; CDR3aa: CASSLDGTGSYEQYF
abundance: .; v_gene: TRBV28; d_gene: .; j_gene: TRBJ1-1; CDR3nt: TGTGCCAGCAGTTTATCCCCAGACTTCACTGAAGCTTTCTTT; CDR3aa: CASSLSPDFTEAFF
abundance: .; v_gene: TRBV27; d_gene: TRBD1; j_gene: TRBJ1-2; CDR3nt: TGTGCCAGCAGTTTCTACGGACAGGGGGATGGCTACACCTTC; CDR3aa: CASSFYGQGDGYTF
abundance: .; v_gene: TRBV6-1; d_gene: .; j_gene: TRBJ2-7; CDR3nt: TGTGCCAGCAAGGCACAGTACCGCTACGAGCAGTACTTC; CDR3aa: CASKAQYRYEQYF
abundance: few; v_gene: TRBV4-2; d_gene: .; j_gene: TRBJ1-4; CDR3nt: TGTGCCAGCAGCCAAGAAAAGACTGCAACTAATGAAAAACTGTTTTTT; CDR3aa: CASSQEKTATNEKLFF
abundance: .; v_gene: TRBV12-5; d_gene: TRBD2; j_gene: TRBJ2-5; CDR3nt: TGTGCTAGTGGCACGACTAGCGCCCAAGAGACCCAGTACTTC; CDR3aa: CASGTTSAQETQYF
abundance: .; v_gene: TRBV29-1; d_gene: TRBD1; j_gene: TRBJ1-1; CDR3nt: TGCAGCCCCCCGGGACAGAAGAACACTGAAGCTTTCTTT; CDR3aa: CSPPGQKNTEAFF
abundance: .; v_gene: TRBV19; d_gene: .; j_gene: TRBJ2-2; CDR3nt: TGTGCCACCCAGTTTTTGGACAGCAACACCGGGGAGCTGTTTTTT; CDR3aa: CATQFLDSNTGELFF
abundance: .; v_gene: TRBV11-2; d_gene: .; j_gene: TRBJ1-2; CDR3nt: TGTGCCAGCAGCTCCGCTGGCAATCTCTATGGCTACACCTTC; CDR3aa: CASSSAGNLYGYTF
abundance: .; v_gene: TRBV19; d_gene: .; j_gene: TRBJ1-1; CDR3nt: TGTGCCAGTAGTCCCACTATGGCCAGCGAAGCTTTCTTT; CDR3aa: CASSPTMASEAFF
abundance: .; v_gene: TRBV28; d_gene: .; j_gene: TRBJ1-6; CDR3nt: TGTGCCAGCAGTTTAGACAGTCTTCAAGAGATTAGGGATTCACCCCTCCACTTT; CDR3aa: CASSLDSLQEIRDSPLHF
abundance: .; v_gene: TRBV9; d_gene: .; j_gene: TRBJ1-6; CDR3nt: TGTGCCAGCAGCCTTCTAGGGGATTCACCCCTCCACTTT; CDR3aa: CASSLLGDSPLHF
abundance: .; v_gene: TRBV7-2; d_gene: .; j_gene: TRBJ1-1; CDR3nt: TGTGCCAGCAGCTTAGGTACACAGGTTGAAGCTTTCTTT; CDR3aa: CASSLGTQVEAFF
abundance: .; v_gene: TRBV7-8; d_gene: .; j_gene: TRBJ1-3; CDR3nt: TGTGCCAGCAGCTTAGCGGGCGACAGGACCTCCTCTGGAAACACCATATATTTT; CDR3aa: CASSLAGDRTSSGNTIYF
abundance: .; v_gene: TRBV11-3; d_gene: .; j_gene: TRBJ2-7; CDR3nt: TGTGCCAGCAGCTTAGAGTATGCCTACGAGCAGTACTTC; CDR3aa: CASSLEYAYEQYF
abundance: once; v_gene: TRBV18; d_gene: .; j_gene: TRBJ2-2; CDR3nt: TGTGCCAGCTCCCCCGCGGGCCCCGGGGAGCTGTTTTTT; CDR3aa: CASSPAGPGELFF